Detailed here is one TCR beta chain. TCRdb's copy holds only in-frame clones and misses some; the assay was immunoSEQ multiplex PCR. The data hold 410,000 or so clones, with about nine tenths observed a single time. Treatment specified: about 20 received Ad26.COV2.S at low or high dose, single or two shots; about 5 received placebo; per-sample allocation not given. Sampling happened 63 days after the first vaccine or placebo injection. What was given as vaccine was an Ad26 vector encoding Wuhan-strain SARS-CoV-2 spike. These data are taken from a study of Ad26.COV2.S vaccination and SARS-CoV-2 variants. CDR3 length: 14 residues. V was clipped by 6 bases and J by 4 bases; unmatched bases: 3. Germline V gene data show CDR1 as LNHDA and CDR2 as SQIVND (reference sequence).

Here the sequenced sample was peripheral blood, taken in a trial of Ad26.COV2.S vaccine versus placebo. This chain links TRBV19 with TRBJ2-6; 7 nucleotides agree with TRBD1. This TCR derives from a person aged 18 to 65 who received the Ad26.COV2.S COVID-19 vaccine or a placebo. For the CDR3, the DNA is TGTGCCAGTAGGGGGACAGCCGGGGCCAACGTCCTGACTTTC. It yields the protein CASRGTAGANVLTF.